Included here is one T cell receptor beta chain sequence, with context. Its antigen is unidentified. The assay was immunoSEQ multiplex PCR, and TCRdb's table has in-frame clones only and misses some. The table records 74,000 or so clones, about 89% of them present only once. This record belongs to a study of OX40 agonist ivuxolimab in advanced cancers. The study, taken as a whole, reports: Both CD4+ and CD8+ T cell populations in blood had undergone clonal expansion by week 6 at 0.1 to 3.0 mg/kg. Normalized T-cell clonal expansion was also low in some nonresponders. On average, a greater number of expanded clones characterised CD8+ T cells relative to CD4+.

The timepoints at which blood was sampled were baseline, cycle 4 day 1, and cycle 7 day 1. Trimming cost V 1 base and J 0 bases, with 13 bases left between them. The germline gives CDR1 LGHNA, CDR2 YNFKEQ. This CDR3 is built from 17 residues. V is TRBV4-2 and J is TRBJ2-4; D is unclear. The starting material was CD4+ or CD8+ T cells sorted from blood, obtained in a trial of the OX40 agonist ivuxolimab. This TCR was recovered from an adult with an advanced solid tumor such as melanoma, head and neck, liver or kidney cancer. CDR3 region: CASSQGITTLAKNIQYF. CDR3 coding DNA: TGTGCCAGCAGCCAAGGTATTACCACCCTAGCCAAAAACATTCAGTACTTC.